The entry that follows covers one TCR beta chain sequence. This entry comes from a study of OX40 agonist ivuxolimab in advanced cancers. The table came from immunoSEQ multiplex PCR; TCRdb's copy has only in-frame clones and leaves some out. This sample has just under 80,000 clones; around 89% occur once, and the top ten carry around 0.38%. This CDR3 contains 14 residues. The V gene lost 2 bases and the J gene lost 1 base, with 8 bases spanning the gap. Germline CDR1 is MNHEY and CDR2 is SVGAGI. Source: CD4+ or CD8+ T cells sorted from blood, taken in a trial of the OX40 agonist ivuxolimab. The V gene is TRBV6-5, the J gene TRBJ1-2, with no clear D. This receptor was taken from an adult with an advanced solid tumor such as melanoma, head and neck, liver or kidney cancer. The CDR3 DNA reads TGTGCCAGCAGTTACGGCGCGGATAACTATGGCTACACCTTC. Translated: CASSYGADNYGYTF.